This TCR beta chain was identified in a study of PD-L1 blockade in urothelial cancer. Looking at the study overall: Atezolizumab, begun by patients in the mid-2010s, was given at 1,200 mg intravenously every 3 weeks.

The investigators introduced synthetic TCR analog templates into each PCR as spikes. TCRdb's copy holds only in-frame clones and misses some; the assay was immunoSEQ multiplex PCR. This sample has around 62,000 clones, with approximately 91% found just once. The time point is: peripheral blood 6 weeks after treatment start. Per patient, between 1 and 8 samples were collected at pretreatment and on-treatment time points. With 10 bases clipped from V and 1 base from J, the junction kept 5 bases outside the gene matches. Germline assignment: CDR1 MNHEY and CDR2 SVGAGI. The CDR3 extends over 14 amino acids.

This specimen consisted of PBMCs, obtained around atezolizumab (anti-PD-L1) treatment. The receptor comes from a man in his 60s with urothelial cancer. The chain employs TRBV6-5 and TRBJ2-2; 8 bases agree with TRBD2. Written as DNA, the CDR3 is TGTGCCACCAACCGGGGGGGGAACACCGGGGAGCTGTTTTTT. This sequence encodes CATNRGGNTGELFF.